One and the same sample provided the 29 T cell receptor beta chains below, sequenced in a study of blood T cells in healthy people across ages (dated by TCRdb to the mid-2010s). Preparation of the library involved 5' RACE. The sequencer was an Illumina HiSeq 2500. A second PCR of roughly 7 to 11 cycles was performed with a sample-barcoded 5' primer and a J-beta primer mix. TCRdb reran the public reads through fastp at Q25 and MiXCR, keeping productive beta chains. When rows share a CDR3 protein, they turn into one entry using the most common DNA and genes. The sample profile shows roughly 500,000 distinct CDR3 sequences; 25% to 30% of them were found once. Approximately 18% of the sample lies in the top ten. Specimen: blood. The receptors stem from a woman between 70 and 85 years old in good health.

This clonotype was observed a few times. This chain links TRBV6-2 or TRBV6-3 with TRBJ1-1, with TRBD1 matching 11 bases. J was trimmed by 7 bases and V by 4 bases; bases with no gene match: 8. Looked up from germline, CDR1 is MNHEY and CDR2 is SVGEGT. The CDR3 extends over 15 amino acids. Written as DNA, the CDR3 is TGTGCCAGCAGTTTATCGGGACAGGGGGTGAATGAAGCTTTCTTT. Protein product: CASSLSGQGVNEAFF.

This chain connects TRBV5-1 to TRBJ2-3; 10 nucleotides align to TRBD2. The CDR3 is 17 residues long. V was clipped by 1 base and J by 2 bases; unmatched bases: 7. Germline assignment: CDR1 SGHRS and CDR2 YFSETQ. In DNA, the CDR3 is TGCGCCAGCAGCTTGTTGGGAGCGGGGGGGCCCACAGATACGCAGTATTTT. It specifies CASSLLGAGGPTDTQYF.

To note about this clonotype: Since the CDR3 does not end with the conserved phenylalanine or tryptophan, this likely comes from a read error. The genes are TRBV6-1 and TRBJ2-5, with TRBD2 identical over 12 bases. The germline CDR1 and CDR2 sequences are MNHNS and SASEGT. The CDR3 is made up of 17 amino acids. V shed 6 bases, J shed 1 base, and the junction held 9 bases outside the gene matches. Here the CDR3 reads CASRRLAGEFLQETQYS. The CDR3, as DNA: TGTGCCAGCAGGCGACTAGCGGGGGAATTTCTCCAAGAGACCCAGTACTCC.

This clonotype was observed a handful of times. One end of the junction does not line up with germline, which may come from a read error. The chain is built from TRBV5-1 and TRBJ1-2; 9 bases match TRBD1. CDR3 length equals 16 residues. The germline CDR1 and CDR2 sequences are SGHRS and YFSETQ. DNA for the CDR3: TGCGCCTGCAGCTCCAATCCGGGACAGGGCAACTATGGCTACACCTTC. Protein product: CACSSNPGQGNYGYTF.

This clonotype has just a few counts. This chain links TRBV15 with TRBJ2-5; no clear D. V lost 2 bases to trimming and J lost 2 bases, with 3 bases between them. Germline V lookup: CDR1 LNHNV, CDR2 YYDKDF (reference sequence). This CDR3 has 12 amino acids. CDR3 loop: CATSRHQETQYF. CDR3 coding DNA: TGTGCCACCAGCAGACATCAAGAGACCCAGTACTTC.

In this sample, this clonotype turned up a few times. The chain carries TRBV29-1 and TRBJ2-5; maybe TRBD2 (5 bases). V was pared by 4 bases and J by 0 bases, with 12 bases between. The germline CDR1 and CDR2 sequences are SQVTM and ANQGSEA. This CDR3 is built from 14 residues. CDR3 DNA: TGCAGCGTTGGAGGGCTGAGGGACCAAGAGACCCAGTACTTC. Residues: CSVGGLRDQETQYF.

The chain employs TRBV4-2 and TRBJ2-1; 7 nucleotides match TRBD2. The V and J ends lost 0 bases and 4 bases, in that order; junction bases with no gene match: 6. This CDR3 is 16 amino acids long. Germline lookup yields CDR1 LGHNA and CDR2 YNFKEQ. The CDR3 loop reads CASSQDGDYPYNEQFF. CDR3 in DNA: TGTGCCAGCAGCCAAGATGGGGACTATCCTTACAATGAGCAGTTCTTC.

The chain is built from TRBV7-6 and TRBJ1-2, with unresolved D. Trimming pared 5 bases from V and 7 bases from J, leaving 14 bases between. CDR3 length: 13 residues. CDR1 and CDR2 (germline): SGHVS, FNYEAQ. The CDR3: CASSPGSTFGYTF. Here the CDR3 DNA reads TGTGCCAGCAGCCCGGGATCCACCTTTGGCTACACCTTC.

This chain connects TRBV5-1 to TRBJ2-3; 9 bases are shared with TRBD2. CDR1 SGHRS and CDR2 YFSETQ come from the germline V gene. Trimming at V came to 2 bases and at J to 4 bases, leaving 5 bases not matched to a gene. CDR3 length: 15 residues. CDR3: CASSFLAGSPDTQYF. As DNA, the CDR3 is TGCGCCAGCAGCTTTCTAGCGGGGAGCCCAGATACGCAGTATTTT.

This clonotype was recorded a few times. This chain connects TRBV20-1 to TRBJ2-7, with D hard to call. Germline CDR1 reads DFQATT; CDR2 reads SNEGSKA (reference sequence). The V and J ends lost 1 base and 0 bases respectively, with 7 bases between them. CDR3 size: 13 residues. The CDR3 loop is CSARGASSYEQYF. The CDR3 DNA is TGCAGTGCTAGAGGAGCCAGCTCCTACGAGCAGTACTTC.

V and J are TRBV6-5 and TRBJ2-3; D is possibly TRBD1 or TRBD2 (5 bases each). CDR3 size: 15 residues. Looked up from germline, CDR1 is MNHEY and CDR2 is SVGAGI. Trimming stripped 2 bases from V and 3 bases from J, with 12 bases between. The chain's CDR3 is CASSYEGRKTDTQYF. CDR3 coding DNA: TGTGCCAGCAGTTACGAGGGACGGAAGACAGATACGCAGTATTTT.

This chain links TRBV7-9 with TRBJ2-5; the match to TRBD2 covers 12 bases. The CDR3 spans 16 residues. Germline V gives CDR1 SEHNR, CDR2 FQNEAQ (reference sequence). V gave up 6 bases and J gave up 2 bases; unmatched junction bases: 7. The CDR3 DNA sequence: TGTGCCAGCAGATCGACTAGCGGGGGACTTCAAGAGACCCAGTACTTC. Translated, it gives CASRSTSGGLQETQYF.

This clonotype was observed a few times. The genes are TRBV5-6 and TRBJ1-4, with 9 positions matching TRBD1. The CDR3 sequence is 17 residues long. The germline V gene has CDR1 SGHDT and CDR2 YYEEEE. V was clipped by 5 bases and J by 4 bases; unmatched bases: 12. CDR3 residues: CASSWGGPGQGNEKLFF. The CDR3, as DNA: TGTGCCAGCAGTTGGGGAGGTCCGGGACAGGGTAATGAAAAACTGTTTTTT.

This clonotype was counted only a few times. The CDR3 coding sequence is TGTGCCAGCAGCTTAGTGCACTCATATGGCTACACCTTC. It encodes CASSLVHSYGYTF. V usage is TRBV7-2 and J usage is TRBJ1-2; D is unclear. The CDR3 length is 13 residues. With 1 base removed from V and 5 bases from J, the gap between germline ends came to 8 bases. CDR1 and CDR2 from the germline V gene are SGHTA and FQGNSA.

Turning to this clonotype: Mismatch with germline at one junction end may stem from a read error. CDR3 sequence reads: CASSYPGHTEAFF. The CDR3 coding sequence is TGTGCCAGCAGTTACCCCGGTCACACTGAGGCTTTCTTT. The chain recombines TRBV6-2 or TRBV6-3 with TRBJ1-1; D is unresolved. The CDR3 has 13 amino acids. CDR1 and CDR2 (germline): MNHEY, SVGEGT.

A few counts support this clonotype. The genes are TRBV9 and TRBJ2-5; 7 bases agree with TRBD2. V was pared by 2 bases and J by 4 bases, with 8 bases of the junction left unmatched. In germline, CDR1 is SGDLS, CDR2 YYNGEE. This CDR3 is 15 amino acids long. The CDR3 DNA reads as TGTGCCAGCAGCGTTGGACTAGGTTGGGCAGAGACCCAGTACTTC. Translated, it gives CASSVGLGWAETQYF. Supplemented by reference TRBV9 and TRBJ2-5, the full variable domain reads DSGVTQTPKHLITATGQRVTLRCSPRSGDLSVYWYQQSLDQGLQFLIQYYNGEERAKGNILERFSAQQFPDLHSELNLSSLELGDSALYFCASSVGLGWAETQYFGPGTRLLVL.

This clonotype came up many times. The rearrangement uses TRBV12-3 or TRBV12-4 and TRBJ1-5; TRBD1 is a possible D gene (5 bases). Deletions cut 3 bases from V and 2 bases from J, with 17 bases between. CDR3 length: 17 residues. The CDR3: CASSLRGVGGGNQPQHF. CDR3 sequence (DNA): TGTGCCAGCAGTTTGAGAGGGGTTGGGGGAGGCAATCAGCCCCAGCATTTT.

This clonotype occurred a few times. The V gene is TRBV28, the J gene TRBJ1-2; TRBD1 aligns across 7 bases. Germline CDR1 reads MDHEN; CDR2 reads SYDVKM. This CDR3 is 14 amino acids long. Trimming cost V 1 base and J 4 bases; bases outside gene matches: 3. CDR3 in amino acids: CASSLSGTAYGYTF. The DNA of the CDR3 is TGTGCCAGCAGTTTATCCGGGACAGCCTATGGCTACACCTTC.

CDR3 sequence (DNA): TGTGCCAGCAGCCCTCAAGAGGGGGGGCCATTAGAGCAGTTCTTC. This translates into CASSPQEGGPLEQFF. The V and J genes are TRBV7-2 and TRBJ2-1, with a possible D match to TRBD2 (7 bases). V was cut by 5 bases and J by 10 bases, with 21 bases left in between. Germline V gene data show CDR1 as SGHTA and CDR2 as FQGNSA. This CDR3 contains 15 residues. Together with reference TRBV7-2 and TRBJ2-1, the CDR3 gives the full variable domain: GAGVSQSPSNKVTEKGKDVELRCDPISGHTALYWYRQSLGQGLEFLIYFQGNSAPDKSGLPSDRFSAERTGGSVSTLTIQRTQQEDSAVYLCASSPQEGGPLEQFFGPGTRLTVL.

In this sample, this clonotype turned up a few times. The V gene is TRBV2, the J gene TRBJ1-6; D remains unclear. The CDR3 is made up of 16 amino acids. Germline V gene data show CDR1 as SNHLY and CDR2 as FYNNEI. The V and J ends lost 0 bases and 5 bases respectively, with 11 bases between them. As DNA, the CDR3 is TGTGCCAGCAGTGAAGCAGCAGTTAGTAATAATTCACCCCTCCACTTT. This translates into CASSEAAVSNNSPLHF.

CDR3 sequence reads: CASSESQGGETQYF. CDR3 coding DNA: TGCGCCAGCAGCGAGTCACAGGGAGGGGAGACCCAGTACTTC. J is TRBJ2-5 and V is TRBV5-1; D possibly corresponds to TRBD2 (7 bases). Germline lookup yields CDR1 SGHRS and CDR2 YFSETQ. The CDR3 runs to 14 residues. The ends were cut back, 4 bases at V and 5 bases at J, with 15 bases in the middle. The whole variable domain, filled in from reference TRBV5-1 and TRBJ2-5, reads KAGVTQTPRYLIKTRGQQVTLSCSPISGHRSVSWYQQTPGQGLQFLFEYFSETQRNKGNFPGRFSGRQFSNSRSEMNVSTLELGDSALYLCASSESQGGETQYFGPGTRLLVL.

The rearrangement joins TRBV5-1 to TRBJ2-1; 12 nucleotides match TRBD2. Germline CDR1 reads SGHRS; CDR2 reads YFSETQ. The CDR3 runs to 15 residues. With V trimmed by 6 bases and J by 4 bases, 5 bases remained unmatched. The CDR3 loop reads CASTALAGGYNEQFF. The DNA for the CDR3 is TGCGCCAGCACAGCGCTAGCGGGGGGGTACAATGAGCAGTTCTTC.

CDR3: CASSFRQFNTGELFF. The CDR3 nucleotides read TGTGCCAGCAGTTTTAGGCAGTTTAACACCGGGGAGCTGTTTTTT. V and J are TRBV12-3 or TRBV12-4 and TRBJ2-2; the D is unclear. This CDR3 spans 15 amino acids. The V and J ends lost 3 bases and 2 bases respectively, with 10 bases between them.

A few counts support this clonotype. The rearrangement uses TRBV29-1 and TRBJ1-1, with 8 bases fitting TRBD1. CDR1 and CDR2 (germline): SQVTM, ANQGSEA. The CDR3 covers 13 residues. V gave up 1 base and J gave up 10 bases; unmatched junction bases: 8. The CDR3 sequence is CSVEGTGRGGAFF. The CDR3 DNA sequence: TGCAGCGTTGAAGGGACAGGGCGTGGGGGAGCTTTCTTT.

This rearrangement joins TRBV7-2 to TRBJ1-2, with 10 bases matching TRBD1. The germline V gene encodes CDR1 SGHTA and CDR2 FQGNSA. V dropped 5 bases and J dropped 5; count of bases not matched to a gene: 8. The CDR3 extends over 15 amino acids. The CDR3 protein is CASSRQGAAGYGYTF. DNA of the CDR3: TGTGCCAGCAGCCGACAGGGGGCTGCTGGGTATGGCTACACCTTC.

This clonotype was seen a few times. The chain combines TRBV7-9 with TRBJ1-4; TRBD1 is a possible D gene (5 bases). V was pared by 4 bases and J by 8 bases, with 11 bases between. Per the germline V gene, CDR1 is SEHNR and CDR2 is FQNEAQ (reference sequence). This CDR3 region has 13 residues. CDR3 in DNA: TGTGCCAGCAGCTACTCAGGGCAAGAAAAACTGTTTTTT. Protein product: CASSYSGQEKLFF.

The genes are TRBV2 and TRBJ1-5; D possibly corresponds to TRBD1 (5 bases). With 7 bases removed from V and 5 bases from J, the gap between germline ends came to 15 bases. Germline CDR1 SNHLY, CDR2 FYNNEI. The CDR3 consists of 14 residues. The CDR3 bases are TGTGCCAGCACGGGCGCCAGGGAGGATCAGCCCCAGCATTTT. This sequence encodes CASTGAREDQPQHF.

This clonotype is a singleton in its sample. The chain is built from TRBV24-1 and TRBJ2-7; perhaps D is TRBD1 or TRBD2 (5 bases each). The length of the CDR3 is 12 residues. V was clipped by 8 bases and J by 1 base, with 8 bases between them. Germline lookup yields CDR1 KGHDR and CDR2 SFDVKD. The chain's CDR3 is CATKRGSYEQYF. CDR3 nucleotides: TGTGCCACCAAGAGGGGTTCCTACGAGCAGTACTTC.

This clonotype was counted between two and nine times. This chain joins TRBV5-1 and TRBJ1-2; D is ambiguous. This CDR3 is built from 14 residues. CDR1 and CDR2 from the germline V gene are SGHRS and YFSETQ. V was clipped by 0 bases and J by 2 bases, with 8 bases between them. This CDR3 is CASSLANVNYGYTF. The CDR3 DNA follows: TGCGCCAGCAGCTTGGCCAATGTAAACTATGGCTACACCTTC. Using reference TRBV5-1 and TRBJ1-2 for the parts outside the CDR3, the full variable domain is KAGVTQTPRYLIKTRGQQVTLSCSPISGHRSVSWYQQTPGQGLQFLFEYFSETQRNKGNFPGRFSGRQFSNSRSEMNVSTLELGDSALYLCASSLANVNYGYTFGSGTRLTVV.